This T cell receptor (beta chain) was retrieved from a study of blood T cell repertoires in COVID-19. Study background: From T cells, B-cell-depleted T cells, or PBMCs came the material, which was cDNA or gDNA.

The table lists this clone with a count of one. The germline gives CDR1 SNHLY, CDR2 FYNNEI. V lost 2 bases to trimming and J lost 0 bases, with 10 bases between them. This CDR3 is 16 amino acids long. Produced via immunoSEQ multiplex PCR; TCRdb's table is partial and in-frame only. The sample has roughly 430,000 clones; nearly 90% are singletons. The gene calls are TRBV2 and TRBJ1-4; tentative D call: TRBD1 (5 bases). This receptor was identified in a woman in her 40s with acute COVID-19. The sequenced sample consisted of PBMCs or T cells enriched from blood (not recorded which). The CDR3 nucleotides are TGTGCCAGCAGTGAACCGACAGCTACAACTAATGAAAAACTGTTTTTT. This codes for CASSEPTATTNEKLFF.